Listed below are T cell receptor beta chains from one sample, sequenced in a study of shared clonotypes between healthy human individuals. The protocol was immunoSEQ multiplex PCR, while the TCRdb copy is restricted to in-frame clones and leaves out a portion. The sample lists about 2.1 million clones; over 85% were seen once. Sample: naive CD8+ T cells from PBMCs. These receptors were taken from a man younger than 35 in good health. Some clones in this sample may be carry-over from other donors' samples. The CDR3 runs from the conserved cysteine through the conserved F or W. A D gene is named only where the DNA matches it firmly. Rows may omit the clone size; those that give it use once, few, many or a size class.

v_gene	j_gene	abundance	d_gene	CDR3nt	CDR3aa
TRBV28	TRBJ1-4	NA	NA	TGTGCCAGCAGCTGGGGAAAAAACAGGGTTAATGAAAAACTGTTTTTT	CASSWGKNRVNEKLFF
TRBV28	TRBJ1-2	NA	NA	TGTGCCAGCAGCCCTGGGGCCCGGAACCGCTATGGCTACACCTTC	CASSPGARNRYGYTF
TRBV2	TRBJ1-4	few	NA	TGTGCCAGCAATGTTGGCTGGGAAAATGAAAAACTGTTTTTT	CASNVGWENEKLFF
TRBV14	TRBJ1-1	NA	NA	TGTGCCAGCAGCCAAGACCAGAAGGACCCGAGGGCTTTCTTT	CASSQDQKDPRAFF
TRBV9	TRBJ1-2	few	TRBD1	TGTGCCAGCAGCGTTCGGGACAGGGGAGGGGAAGGCTACACCTTC	CASSVRDRGGEGYTF
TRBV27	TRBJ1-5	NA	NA	TGTGCCAGCAGTGCAAACCGGGAAGATCAGCCCCAGCATTTT	CASSANREDQPQHF
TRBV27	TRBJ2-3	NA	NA	TGTGCCAGCAGTCCGACCCTAGATACGCAGTATTTT	CASSPTLDTQYF
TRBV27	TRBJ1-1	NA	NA	TGTGCCAGCAGTCCCGACCTCGGGGAGGGGATGAACACTGAAGCTTTCTTT	CASSPDLGEGMNTEAFF
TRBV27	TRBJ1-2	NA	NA	TGTGCCAGCAGTTCCCGGCAGGGTAAAGAGTCCCTCTATGGCTACACCTTC	CASSSRQGKESLYGYTF
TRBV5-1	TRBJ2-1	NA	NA	TGCGCCAGCAGCTTGGCGCGGATAAGCTCCTACAATGAGCAGTTCTTC	CASSLARISSYNEQFF
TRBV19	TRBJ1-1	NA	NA	TGTGCCAGTAGTATCTCGGGGACCACTGAAGCTTTCTTT	CASSISGTTEAFF
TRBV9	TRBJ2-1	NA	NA	TGTGCCAGCAGCCTCACCCCCAGGAGCGATGAGCAGTTCTTC	CASSLTPRSDEQFF
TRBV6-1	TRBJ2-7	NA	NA	TGTGCCAGCAGTGAATTCCCGGGAGTATTTAACGAGCAGTACTTC	CASSEFPGVFNEQYF
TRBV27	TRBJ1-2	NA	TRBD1	TGTGCCAGCACCCTCTCGCCCGCGACAGGGAACTATGGCTACACCTTC	CASTLSPATGNYGYTF
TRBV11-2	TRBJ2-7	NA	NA	TGTGCCAGCACCGTTGGAGGAGATTACGAGCAGTACTTC	CASTVGGDYEQYF
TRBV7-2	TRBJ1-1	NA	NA	TGTGCCAGCAGCTTAGAGGGCAGGGGTATGAACACTGAAGCTTTCTTT	CASSLEGRGMNTEAFF
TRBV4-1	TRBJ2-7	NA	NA	TGCGCCAGCAGCCAAGAGACGGGGGAGGTGAGAGAGCAGTACTTC	CASSQETGEVREQYF
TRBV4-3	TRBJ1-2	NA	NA	TGCGCCAGCAGCCAAGTTATCCTGGGCTATGGCTACACCTTC	CASSQVILGYGYTF
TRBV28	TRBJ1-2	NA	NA	TGTGCCGCTTTTAACTATGGCTACACCTTC	CAAFNYGYTF
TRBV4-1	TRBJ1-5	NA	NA	TGCGCCAGCAGCCAACTCAGCCGCAATCAGCCCCAGCATTTT	CASSQLSRNQPQHF
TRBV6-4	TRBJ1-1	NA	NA	TGTGCCAGCAGTGACGAGCTAGCTCCCAGGGACACTGAAGCTTTCTTT	CASSDELAPRDTEAFF
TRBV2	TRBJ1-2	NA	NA	TGTGCCAGCAGTGATGGACCGATCGGCGGCTACACCTTC	CASSDGPIGGYTF
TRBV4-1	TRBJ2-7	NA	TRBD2	TGCGCCAGCAGCCAAGGTCCGACTAGCGGGTACGCCTACGAGCAGTACTTC	CASSQGPTSGYAYEQYF
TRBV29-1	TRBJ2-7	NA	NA	TGCAGCGTTGAAGGAACCCACGCCTACGAGCAGTACTTC	CSVEGTHAYEQYF
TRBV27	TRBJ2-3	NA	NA	TGTGCCAGCAGCCCCCTTTTTGCGGCAGATACGCAGTATTTT	CASSPLFAADTQYF
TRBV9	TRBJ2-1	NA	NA	TGTGCCAGCAGCGTAGTCCCGGGAGTCAATGAGCAGTTCTTC	CASSVVPGVNEQFF
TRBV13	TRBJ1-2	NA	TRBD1	TGTGCCAGTACACAGGGGGCTGACTATGGCTACACCTTC	CASTQGADYGYTF
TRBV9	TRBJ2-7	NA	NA	TGTGCCAGCAGCGCGACAGGAGATAGTTACGAGCAGTACTTC	CASSATGDSYEQYF
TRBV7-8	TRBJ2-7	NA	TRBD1	TGTGCCAGCAGCCCACAGGGGGCGTCCTACGAGCAGTACTTC	CASSPQGASYEQYF
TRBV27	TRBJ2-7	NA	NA	TGTGCCAGCGGGTATACAGAGGACGAGCAGTACTTC	CASGYTEDEQYF